Described below is a single TCR beta chain sequence and its context. This entry comes from a study of T-cell reconstitution after alpha-beta-depleted transplantation in children. The TCRbeta library incorporated unique molecular identifiers. TCRdb re-derived calls from the PCR reads in MiXCR, one entry per CDR3 protein. The sample lists around 92,000 distinct CDR3 sequences; 12% were seen once. V gave up 9 bases and J gave up 2 bases, with 11 bases separating them. Germline V CDR1 and CDR2: LNHDA, SQIVND (reference sequence). The CDR3 has 13 residues. V gene TRBV19 combines with J gene TRBJ1-3; D gene uncertain. This clonotype originated in a human donor who donated a stem cell graft to a child with inherited bone marrow failure. The sequencing used PBMCs from the stem cell graft donor, collected from the stem cell graft. CDR3 in amino acids: CASARVAGNTIYF. CDR3 DNA: TGTGCCAGCGCAAGGGTTGCTGGAAACACCATATATTTT.